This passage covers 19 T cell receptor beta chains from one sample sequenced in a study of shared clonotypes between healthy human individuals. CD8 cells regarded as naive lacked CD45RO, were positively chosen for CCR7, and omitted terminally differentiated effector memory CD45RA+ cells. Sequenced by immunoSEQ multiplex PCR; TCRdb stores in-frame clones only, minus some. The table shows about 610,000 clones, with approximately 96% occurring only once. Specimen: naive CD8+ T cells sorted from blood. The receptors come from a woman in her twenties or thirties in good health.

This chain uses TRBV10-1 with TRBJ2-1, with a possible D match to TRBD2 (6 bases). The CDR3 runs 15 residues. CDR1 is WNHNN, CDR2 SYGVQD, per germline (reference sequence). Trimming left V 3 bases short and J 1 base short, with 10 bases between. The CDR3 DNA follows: TGCGCCAGCAGTGATCCTAGCGATTCCTACAATGAGCAGTTCTTC. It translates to CASSDPSDSYNEQFF.

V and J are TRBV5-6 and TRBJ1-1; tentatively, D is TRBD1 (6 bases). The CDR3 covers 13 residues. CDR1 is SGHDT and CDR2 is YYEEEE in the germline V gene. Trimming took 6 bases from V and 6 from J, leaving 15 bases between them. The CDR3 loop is CASNLQGTSEAFF. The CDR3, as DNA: TGTGCCAGCAACCTACAGGGTACGTCTGAAGCTTTCTTT. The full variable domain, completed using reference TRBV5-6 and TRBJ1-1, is DAGVTQSPTHLIKTRGQQVTLRCSPKSGHDTVSWYQQALGQGPQFIFQYYEEEERQRGNFPDRFSGHQFPNYSSELNVNALLLGDSALYLCASNLQGTSEAFFGQGTRLTVV.

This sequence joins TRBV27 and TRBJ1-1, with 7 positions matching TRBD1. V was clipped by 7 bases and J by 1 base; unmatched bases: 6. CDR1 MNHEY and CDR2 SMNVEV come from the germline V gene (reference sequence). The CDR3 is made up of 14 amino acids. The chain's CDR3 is CASTLTGQNTEAFF. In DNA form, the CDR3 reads TGTGCCAGCACCCTGACAGGGCAGAACACTGAAGCTTTCTTT.

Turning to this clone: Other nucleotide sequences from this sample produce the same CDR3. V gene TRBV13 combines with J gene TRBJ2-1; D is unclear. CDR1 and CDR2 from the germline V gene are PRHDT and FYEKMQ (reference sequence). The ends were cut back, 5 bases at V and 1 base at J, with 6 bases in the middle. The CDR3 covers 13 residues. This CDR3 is CASSPPSYNEQFF. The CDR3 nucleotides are TGTGCCAGCAGCCCACCTTCCTACAATGAGCAGTTCTTC.

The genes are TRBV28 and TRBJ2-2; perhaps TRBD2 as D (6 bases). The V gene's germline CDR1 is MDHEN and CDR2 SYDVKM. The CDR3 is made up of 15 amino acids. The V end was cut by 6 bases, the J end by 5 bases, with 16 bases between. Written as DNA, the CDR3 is TGTGCCAGCAGCAGTAGGGCAGGGACTACCGGGGAGCTGTTTTTT. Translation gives CASSSRAGTTGELFF. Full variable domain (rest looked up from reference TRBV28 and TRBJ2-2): DVKVTQSSRYLVKRTGEKVFLECVQDMDHENMFWYRQDPGLGLRLIYFSYDVKMKEKGDIPEGYSVSREKKERFSLILESASTNQTSMYLCASSSRAGTTGELFFGEGSRLTVL.

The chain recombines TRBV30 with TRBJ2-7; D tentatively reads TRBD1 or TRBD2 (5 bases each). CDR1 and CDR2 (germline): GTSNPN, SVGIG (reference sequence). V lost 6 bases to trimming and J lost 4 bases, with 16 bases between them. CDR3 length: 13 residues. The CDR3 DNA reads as TGTGCCTGTGAGGGGATCACGCGGTACGAGCAGTACTTC. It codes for CACEGITRYEQYF.

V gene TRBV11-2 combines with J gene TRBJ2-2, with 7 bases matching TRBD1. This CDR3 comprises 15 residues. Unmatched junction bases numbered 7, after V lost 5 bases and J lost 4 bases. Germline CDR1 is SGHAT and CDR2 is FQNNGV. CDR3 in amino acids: CASSPDRVGTGELFF. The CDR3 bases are TGTGCCAGCAGCCCAGACAGGGTGGGCACCGGGGAGCTGTTTTTT. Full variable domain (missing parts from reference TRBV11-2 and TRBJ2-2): EAGVAQSPRYKIIEKRQSVAFWCNPISGHATLYWYQQILGQGPKLLIQFQNNGVVDDSQLPKDRFSAERLKGVDSTLKIQPAKLEDSAVYLCASSPDRVGTGELFFGEGSRLTVL.

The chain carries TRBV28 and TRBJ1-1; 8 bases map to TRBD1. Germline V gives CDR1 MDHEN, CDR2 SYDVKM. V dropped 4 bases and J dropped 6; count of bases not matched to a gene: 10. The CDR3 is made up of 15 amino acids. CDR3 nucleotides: TGTGCCAGCAGTTCCAGGGGGCTAGGTAACCCTGAAGCTTTCTTT. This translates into CASSSRGLGNPEAFF.

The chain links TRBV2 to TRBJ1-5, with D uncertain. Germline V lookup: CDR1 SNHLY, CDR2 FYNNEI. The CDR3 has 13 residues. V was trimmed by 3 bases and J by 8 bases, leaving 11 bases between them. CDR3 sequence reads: CASSDSPGKPQHF. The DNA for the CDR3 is TGTGCCAGCAGTGATTCACCGGGTAAGCCCCAGCATTTT.

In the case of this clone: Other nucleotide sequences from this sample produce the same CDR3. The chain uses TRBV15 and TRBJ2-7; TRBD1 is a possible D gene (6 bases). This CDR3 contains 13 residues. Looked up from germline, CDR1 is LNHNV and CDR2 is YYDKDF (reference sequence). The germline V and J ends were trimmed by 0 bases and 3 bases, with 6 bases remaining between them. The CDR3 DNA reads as TGTGCCACCAGCAGAGAAGGGGGCTACGAGCAGTACTTC. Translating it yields CATSREGGYEQYF.

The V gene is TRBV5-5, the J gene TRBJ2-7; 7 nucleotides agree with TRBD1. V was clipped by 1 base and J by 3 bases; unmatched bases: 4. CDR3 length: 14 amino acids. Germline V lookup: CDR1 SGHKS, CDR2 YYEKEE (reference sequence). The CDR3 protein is CASSLTGTVYEQYF. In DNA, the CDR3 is TGTGCCAGCAGCTTGACCGGGACAGTCTACGAGCAGTACTTC.

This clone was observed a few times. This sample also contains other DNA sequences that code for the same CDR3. The CDR3 coding sequence is TGCGCCAGCAGCCCCGGGCCCTTGAACACTGAAGCTTTCTTT. Its translation is CASSPGPLNTEAFF. J is TRBJ1-1 and V is TRBV4-1; D is unclear. The CDR3 contains 14 residues. V gave up 4 bases and J gave up 0 bases, with 9 bases separating them. CDR1 is MGHRA, CDR2 YSYEKL, per germline.

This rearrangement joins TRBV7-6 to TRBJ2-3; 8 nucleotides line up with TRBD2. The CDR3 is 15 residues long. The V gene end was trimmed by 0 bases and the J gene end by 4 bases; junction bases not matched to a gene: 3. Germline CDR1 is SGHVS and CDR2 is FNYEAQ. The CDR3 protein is CASSLASGNADTQYF. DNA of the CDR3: TGTGCCAGCAGCTTAGCTAGCGGGAACGCAGATACGCAGTATTTT.

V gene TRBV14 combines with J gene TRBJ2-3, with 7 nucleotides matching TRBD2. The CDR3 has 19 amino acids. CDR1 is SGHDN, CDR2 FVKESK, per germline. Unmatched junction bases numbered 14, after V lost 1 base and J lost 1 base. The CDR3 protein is CASSQVGWLAVPGTDTQYF. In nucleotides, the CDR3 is TGTGCCAGCAGCCAAGTGGGTTGGCTAGCGGTCCCGGGCACAGATACGCAGTATTTT.

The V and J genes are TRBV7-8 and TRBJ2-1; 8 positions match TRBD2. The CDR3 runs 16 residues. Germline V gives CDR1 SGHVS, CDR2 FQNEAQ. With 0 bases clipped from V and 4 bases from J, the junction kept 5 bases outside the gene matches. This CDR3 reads CASSLALAENYNEQFF. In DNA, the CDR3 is TGTGCCAGCAGCTTAGCACTAGCGGAAAATTACAATGAGCAGTTCTTC.

The CDR3 bases are TGTGCCAGTAGTGATTGGGACAGGGGTAGTAACGAGCAGTACTTC. It encodes CASSDWDRGSNEQYF. The V and J genes are TRBV19 and TRBJ2-7; 10 bases line up with TRBD1. Trimming cost V 5 bases and J 5 bases; bases outside gene matches: 9. Germline CDR1 LNHDA, CDR2 SQIVND (reference sequence). This CDR3 has 15 residues.

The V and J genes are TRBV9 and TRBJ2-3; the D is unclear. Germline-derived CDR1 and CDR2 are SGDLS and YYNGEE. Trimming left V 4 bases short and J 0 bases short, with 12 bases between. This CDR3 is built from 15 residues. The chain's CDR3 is CASSPWGSSTDTQYF. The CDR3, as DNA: TGTGCCAGCAGCCCCTGGGGTAGCAGCACAGATACGCAGTATTTT.

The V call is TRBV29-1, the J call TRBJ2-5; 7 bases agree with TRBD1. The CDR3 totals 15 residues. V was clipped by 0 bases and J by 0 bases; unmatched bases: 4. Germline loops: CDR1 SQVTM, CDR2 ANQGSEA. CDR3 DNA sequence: TGCAGCGTTGAAGATCCGGGGACAGACCAAGAGACCCAGTACTTC. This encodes CSVEDPGTDQETQYF.

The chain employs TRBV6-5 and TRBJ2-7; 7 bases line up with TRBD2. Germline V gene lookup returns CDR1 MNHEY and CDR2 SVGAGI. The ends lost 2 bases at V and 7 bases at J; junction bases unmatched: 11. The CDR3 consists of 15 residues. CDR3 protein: CASSYPRRGIWEQYF. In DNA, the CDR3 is TGTGCCAGCAGTTACCCCCGGCGGGGGATTTGGGAGCAGTACTTC.